This T cell receptor (beta chain) came from a study of T cell clusters in autoimmune cytopenias. For the study at large: The median distinct TRB clonotype count was under 3,000 per sample, from a median 51,575 reads.

TRB was amplified from approximately 250 ng of peripheral blood genomic DNA per sample. TRB rearrangements were amplified by touch-down multiplex PCR with mixed TRB-A/B primers. One entry per CDR3 protein, without DNA, is what TCRdb gives after re-calling the multiplex PCR reads. The table gives fewer than 3,000 distinct CDR3 sequences; the top ten clones make up 35% to 55% of it. This CDR3 contains 13 residues. The germline gives CDR1 SGHRS, CDR2 YFSETQ. Study findings and constraints: Clustering suggested that physiological T cell clusters were missing in primary autoimmune cytopenia patients.

A word on this clonotype: The antigen is unknown.

V usage is TRBV5-1 and J usage is TRBJ1-2; without DNA, the TCRdb call of TRBD1 cannot be checked. Sequences were obtained from peripheral blood. This clonotype was obtained from a human donor with an autoimmune cytopenia or autoimmune hepatitis (not recorded which). CDR3 residues: CASSLTGDYGYTF.